This T cell receptor beta chain originates from a study of blood T cell repertoires in COVID-19. Study overall: The study drew acute and convalescent COVID-19 samples from the United States, Italy and Spain. The cDNA or gDNA used as material had been derived from T cells, B-cell-depleted T cells, or PBMCs.

Authors' methods: Estimation of nucleated cell counts relied on the amplification of reference gene primers. TCRdb's table, derived via immunoSEQ multiplex PCR, lists solely in-frame clones and lacks some. The D gene and trimming were derived from the DNA, and the V and J assignments and clone size from that table. The sample contains roughly 100,000 clones, 70% to 90% of which appear only once. V lost 3 bases, J lost 5 bases, and 3 bases stayed unmatched. The germline gives CDR1 LNHDA, CDR2 SQIVND (reference sequence). This CDR3 is built from 13 residues. The sequenced sample was peripheral blood. The receptor comes from a woman of 80 years or more with acute or convalescent COVID-19. This chain connects TRBV19 to TRBJ2-5, with 7 bases matching TRBD1. The CDR3: CASSIHRGETQYF. The CDR3, as DNA: TGTGCCAGTAGTATTCACAGGGGTGAGACCCAGTACTTC.